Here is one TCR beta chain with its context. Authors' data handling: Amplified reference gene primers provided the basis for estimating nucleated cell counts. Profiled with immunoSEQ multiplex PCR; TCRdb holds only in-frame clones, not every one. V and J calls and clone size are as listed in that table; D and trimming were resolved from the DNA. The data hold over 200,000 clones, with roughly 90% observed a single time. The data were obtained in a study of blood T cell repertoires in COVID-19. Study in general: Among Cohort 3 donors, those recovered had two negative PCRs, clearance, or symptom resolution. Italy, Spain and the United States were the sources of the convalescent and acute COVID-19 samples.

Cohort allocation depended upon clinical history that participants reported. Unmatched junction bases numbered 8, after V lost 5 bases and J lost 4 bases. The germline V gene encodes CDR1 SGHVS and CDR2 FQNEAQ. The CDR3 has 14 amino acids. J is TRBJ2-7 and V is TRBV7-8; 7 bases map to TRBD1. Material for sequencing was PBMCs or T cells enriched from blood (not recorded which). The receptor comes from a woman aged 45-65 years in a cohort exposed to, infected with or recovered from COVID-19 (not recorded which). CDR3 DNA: TGTGCCAGCAGCGAAAGGGACAGAGCATACGAGCAGTACTTC. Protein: CASSERDRAYEQYF.